This TCR beta chain appears in the sequencing data of a study of blood T cell repertoires in COVID-19. Study-wide background: Nucleic acid was either cDNA or gDNA, and it came from T cells, B-cell-depleted T cells, or PBMCs.

Germline V lookup: CDR1 MGHRA, CDR2 YSYEKL. Trimming removed 4 bases from V and 2 bases from J, with 12 bases in between. The CDR3 covers 15 residues. This table comes from immunoSEQ multiplex PCR, and its TCRdb copy is limited to in-frame clones, with some not included. Of over 75,000 clones listed, 80% are singletons. The sequenced sample consisted of peripheral blood. The receptor's source is a human donor in a cohort sampled during active COVID-19. The J gene is TRBJ1-5, the V gene TRBV4-1; D may be TRBD1 (5 bases). This CDR3 reads CASSLRVVGNQPQHF. The DNA for the CDR3 is TGCGCCAGCAGCCTCAGGGTCGTAGGCAATCAGCCCCAGCATTTT.